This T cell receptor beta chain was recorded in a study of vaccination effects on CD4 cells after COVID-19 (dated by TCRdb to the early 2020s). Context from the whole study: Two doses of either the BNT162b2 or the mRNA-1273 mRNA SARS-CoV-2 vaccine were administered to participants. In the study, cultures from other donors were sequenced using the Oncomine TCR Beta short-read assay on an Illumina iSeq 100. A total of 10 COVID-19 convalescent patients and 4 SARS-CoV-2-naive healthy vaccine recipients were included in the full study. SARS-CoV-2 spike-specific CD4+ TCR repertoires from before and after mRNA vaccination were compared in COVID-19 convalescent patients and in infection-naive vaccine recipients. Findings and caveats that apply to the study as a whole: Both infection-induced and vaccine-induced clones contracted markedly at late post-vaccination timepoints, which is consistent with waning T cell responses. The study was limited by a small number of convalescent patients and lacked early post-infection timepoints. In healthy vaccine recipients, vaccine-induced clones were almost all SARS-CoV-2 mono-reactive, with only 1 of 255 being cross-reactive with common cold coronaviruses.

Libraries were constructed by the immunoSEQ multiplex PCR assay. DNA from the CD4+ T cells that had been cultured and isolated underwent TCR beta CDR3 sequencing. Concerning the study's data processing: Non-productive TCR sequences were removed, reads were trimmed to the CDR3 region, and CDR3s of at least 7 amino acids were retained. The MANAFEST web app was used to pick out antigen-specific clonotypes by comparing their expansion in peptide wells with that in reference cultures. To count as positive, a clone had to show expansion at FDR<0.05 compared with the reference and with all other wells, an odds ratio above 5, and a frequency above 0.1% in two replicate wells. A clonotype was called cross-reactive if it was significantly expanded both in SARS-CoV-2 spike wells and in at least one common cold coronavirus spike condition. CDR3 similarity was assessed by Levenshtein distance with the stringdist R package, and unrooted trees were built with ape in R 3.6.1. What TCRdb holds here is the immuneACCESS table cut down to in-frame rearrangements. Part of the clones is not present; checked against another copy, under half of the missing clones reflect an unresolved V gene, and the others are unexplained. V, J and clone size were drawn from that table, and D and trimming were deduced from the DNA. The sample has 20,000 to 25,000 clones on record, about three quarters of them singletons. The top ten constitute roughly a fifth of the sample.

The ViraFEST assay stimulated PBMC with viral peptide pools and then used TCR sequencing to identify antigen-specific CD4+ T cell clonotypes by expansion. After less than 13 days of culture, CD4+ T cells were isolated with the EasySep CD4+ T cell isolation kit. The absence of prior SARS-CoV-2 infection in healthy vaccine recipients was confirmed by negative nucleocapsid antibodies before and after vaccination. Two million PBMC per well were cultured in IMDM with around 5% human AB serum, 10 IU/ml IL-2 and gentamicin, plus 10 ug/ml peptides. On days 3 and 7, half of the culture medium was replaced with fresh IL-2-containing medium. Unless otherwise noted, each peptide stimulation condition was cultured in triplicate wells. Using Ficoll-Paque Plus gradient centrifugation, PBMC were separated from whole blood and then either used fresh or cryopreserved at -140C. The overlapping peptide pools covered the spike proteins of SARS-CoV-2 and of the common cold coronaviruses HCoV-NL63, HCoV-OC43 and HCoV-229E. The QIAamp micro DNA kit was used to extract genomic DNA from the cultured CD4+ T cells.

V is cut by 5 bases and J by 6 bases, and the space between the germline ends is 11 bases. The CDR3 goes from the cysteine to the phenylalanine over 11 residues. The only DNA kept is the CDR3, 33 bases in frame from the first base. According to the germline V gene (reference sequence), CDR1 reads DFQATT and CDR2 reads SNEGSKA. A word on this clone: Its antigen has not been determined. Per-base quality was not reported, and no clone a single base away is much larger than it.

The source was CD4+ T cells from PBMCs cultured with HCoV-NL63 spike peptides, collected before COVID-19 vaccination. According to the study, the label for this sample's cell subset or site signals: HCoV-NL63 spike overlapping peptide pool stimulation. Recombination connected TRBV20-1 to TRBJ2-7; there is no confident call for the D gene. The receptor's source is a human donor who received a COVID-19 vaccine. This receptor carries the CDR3 CSAPRVVEQYF. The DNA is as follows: TGCAGTGCTCCACGGGTAGTCGAGCAGTACTTC.